Each of the 31 T cell receptor beta chains below was sequenced from the same sample in a study of regulatory T cells in long-lasting Graves disease. Sample time point: newly diagnosed GD, antithyroid drugs for less than 3 months. Extracted RNA from PBMCs served as the source of the TCR library. The authors built TCR beta libraries using iRepertoire HTBI primers and Arm-PCR of CDR3 regions. TCRdb fed the multiplex PCR reads into MiXCR, producing one record per CDR3 protein. The sample has under 450,000 distinct CDR3 sequences, about 16% seen once. The data also belong to a second study, concerning T cells in Graves' hyperthyroidism and ophthalmopathy.

The input for sequencing was peripheral blood mononuclear cells (PBMCs), taken at new diagnosis, from a patient treated with antithyroid drugs. These receptors were obtained from a young woman with Graves disease.

This clonotype was counted many times. The rearrangement links TRBV2 to TRBJ2-1; no definite D call. This CDR3 is built from 10 residues. The germline V gene has CDR1 SNHLY and CDR2 FYNNEI. The V and J ends lost 6 bases and 5 bases respectively, with 2 bases between them. The CDR3 protein is CASRNNEQFF. Written as DNA, the CDR3 is TGTGCCAGCAGGAACAATGAGCAGTTCTTC.

This clonotype was recorded at least ten times. CDR3 nucleotide sequence: TGTGCCAGCAGCTTAGTAGGGGGTGCGAACTATGGCTACACCTTC. It is translated as CASSLVGGANYGYTF. The chain has TRBV7-2 and TRBJ1-2; perhaps TRBD1 as D (6 bases). Germline V gene sequence: CDR1 SGHTA, CDR2 FQGNSA. There are 15 residues in the CDR3. V was shortened by 1 base and J by 2 bases, with 11 bases between the two germline ends.

This clonotype was detected many times. The chain is built from TRBV5-6 and TRBJ2-3, with 7 positions matching TRBD2. In germline, CDR1 is SGHDT, CDR2 YYEEEE. CDR3 length equals 15 residues. Germline trimming cut 0 bases from V and 4 bases from J; bases unmatched to any gene: 5. CDR3 in amino acids: CASSLDGGGADTQYF. In nucleotides, the CDR3 is TGTGCCAGCAGCTTGGACGGCGGGGGAGCAGATACGCAGTATTTT. The full variable domain, with the rest looked up from reference TRBV5-6 and TRBJ2-3, is DAGVTQSPTHLIKTRGQQVTLRCSPKSGHDTVSWYQQALGQGPQFIFQYYEEEERQRGNFPDRFSGHQFPNYSSELNVNALLLGDSALYLCASSLDGGGADTQYFGPGTRLTVL.

This clonotype was recorded at least ten times. This rearrangement joins TRBV5-1 to TRBJ1-1; D gene unclear. V lost 0 bases to trimming and J lost 2 bases, with 17 bases between them. CDR3 length equals 17 residues. Germline CDR1 and CDR2: SGHRS and YFSETQ. CDR3 bases: TGCGCCAGCAGCTTGGTGTTCCGTGCAGGAATAAACACTGAAGCTTTCTTT. Translating it yields CASSLVFRAGINTEAFF.

Notes on this clonotype: Since a much larger clone is just one base distant, this may be a read error. The chain uses TRBV5-1 and TRBJ1-2; D is uncertain. V was clipped by 0 bases and J by 0 bases, with 6 bases between them. CDR1 is SGHRS, CDR2 YFSETQ, per germline. The CDR3 runs to 14 residues. CDR3 sequence: CASSLEVPNYGYTF. CDR3 nucleotide sequence: TGCGCCAGCAGCTTGGAGGTGCCTAACTATGGCTACACCTTC.

This chain uses TRBV18 with TRBJ1-6, with 9 nucleotides matching TRBD1. Trimming cost V 2 bases and J 9 bases; bases outside gene matches: 5. CDR1 is KGHSH, CDR2 LQKENI, per germline. The CDR3 consists of 15 residues. The CDR3 loop reads CASSPSGQGISPLHF. The CDR3 DNA sequence: TGTGCCAGCTCACCATCGGGACAGGGAATTTCACCCCTCCACTTT.

This clonotype occurred a few times. The chain is built from TRBV19 and TRBJ2-5; D may be TRBD1 or TRBD2 (5 bases each). Germline CDR1 LNHDA, CDR2 SQIVND (reference sequence). Trimming stripped 4 bases from V and 5 bases from J, with 17 bases between. This CDR3 region has 15 residues. The CDR3 region is CASSTARFGTETQYF. The CDR3 nucleotides read TGTGCCAGTAGTACTGCCAGATTCGGGACGGAGACCCAGTACTTC. Full variable domain (remainder filled in from reference TRBV19 and TRBJ2-5): DGGITQSPKYLFRKEGQNVTLSCEQNLNHDAMYWYRQDPGQGLRLIYYSQIVNDFQKGDIAEGYSVSREKKESFPLTVTSAQKNPTAFYLCASSTARFGTETQYFGPGTRLLVL.

This clonotype was detected ten times or more. The chain links TRBV27 to TRBJ1-4, with D maybe TRBD1 (6 bases). Trimming took 6 bases from V and 7 from J, leaving 18 bases between them. Germline V gene data show CDR1 as MNHEY and CDR2 as SMNVEV (reference sequence). The CDR3 totals 15 residues. CDR3 nucleotide sequence: TGTGCCAGCAGAACTGGGGGGACACGGTTTGAAAAACTGTTTTTT. This translates into CASRTGGTRFEKLFF.

There are many counts of this clonotype. The gene calls are TRBV6-1 and TRBJ2-7; 9 bases match TRBD1. Trimming removed 1 base from V and 1 base from J; junction bases left unmatched: 2. CDR3 length: 15 amino acids. The germline CDR1 and CDR2 sequences are MNHNS and SASEGT. CDR3: CASSEGGTGSYEQYF. CDR3 DNA sequence: TGTGCCAGCAGTGAAGGTGGGACAGGGTCCTACGAGCAGTACTTC.

Ten or more counts support this clonotype. The chain uses TRBV20-1 and TRBJ2-3; 11 bases line up with TRBD2. Germline lookup yields CDR1 DFQATT and CDR2 SNEGSKA (reference sequence). V gave up 4 bases and J gave up 6 bases; unmatched junction bases: 6. The length of the CDR3 is 14 residues. In nucleotides, the CDR3 is TGCAGTGCTACCGGGACTAGCGGAGGGGATACGCAGTATTTT. Residues: CSATGTSGGDTQYF.

The chain links TRBV29-1 to TRBJ2-7; 9 bases match TRBD1. Germline V gene lookup returns CDR1 SQVTM and CDR2 ANQGSEA. CDR3 length: 15 residues. V lost 0 bases and J lost 2; bases outside the gene matches: 5. CDR3 amino acids: CSVEDPDRGPYEQYF. For the CDR3, the DNA is TGCAGCGTTGAAGACCCGGACAGGGGCCCCTACGAGCAGTACTTC.

This clonotype was detected many times. This rearrangement joins TRBV7-6 to TRBJ1-4, with D maybe TRBD1 (6 bases). The CDR3 totals 14 residues. V was pared by 5 bases and J by 7 bases, with 14 bases between. Germline V lookup: CDR1 SGHVS, CDR2 FNYEAQ. CDR3 region: CASSPRGWGEKLFF. In DNA, the CDR3 is TGTGCCAGCAGCCCGAGGGGGTGGGGTGAAAAACTGTTTTTT.

The chain combines TRBV19 with TRBJ2-6, with 8 bases that match TRBD1. The germline gives CDR1 LNHDA, CDR2 SQIVND (reference sequence). The V segment lost 5 bases and the J segment 0 bases; nucleotides outside the gene matches: 9. The CDR3 covers 18 residues. The CDR3 nucleotides read TGTGCCAGTAGTCTCAAGACAGGGGCAAACTCTGGGGCCAACGTCCTGACTTTC. Amino acids: CASSLKTGANSGANVLTF.

Points on this clonotype: It is likely a read error: a sequence one base away is far more abundant. V usage is TRBV7-3 and J usage is TRBJ2-7, with TRBD1 identical over 7 bases. CDR1 and CDR2 from the germline V gene are SGHTA and FQGTGA. The CDR3 sequence is 16 residues long. Here the CDR3 DNA reads TGTGTCAGCAGCCATCCGACCGGTGGGACAGCCTACGAGCAGTACTTC. It encodes CVSSHPTGGTAYEQYF.

This clonotype was observed many times. This rearrangement joins TRBV3-1 to TRBJ2-7; TRBD2 matches 7 bases. CDR1 is LGHDT, CDR2 YNNKEL, per germline (reference sequence). This CDR3 is built from 14 residues. With 5 bases clipped from V and 3 bases from J, the junction kept 7 bases outside the gene matches. CDR3 amino acids: CASSYRLAFYEQYF. The CDR3 DNA reads as TGTGCCAGCAGCTACAGACTAGCCTTCTACGAGCAGTACTTC.

This clonotype was seen at least ten times. The chain recombines TRBV3-1 with TRBJ1-6; D remains unclear. CDR3 length equals 13 residues. Per the germline V gene, CDR1 is LGHDT and CDR2 is YNNKEL (reference sequence). Written as DNA, the CDR3 is TGTGCTACAAGGCCACCACAAGGTTCACCCCTCCACTTT. Its translation is CATRPPQGSPLHF. The full variable domain, in which reference TRBV3-1 and TRBJ1-6 provide the parts outside the CDR3, is DTAVSQTPKYLVTQMGNDKSIKCEQNLGHDTMYWYKQDSKKFLKIMFSYNNKELIINETVPNRFSPKSPDKAHLNLHINSLELGDSAVYFCATRPPQGSPLHFGNGTRLTVT.

This clonotype was recorded at least ten times. This chain connects TRBV5-6 to TRBJ2-3; D remains ambiguous. The V and J ends lost 2 bases and 6 bases respectively, with 10 bases between them. The CDR3 spans 13 residues. Germline V gene data show CDR1 as SGHDT and CDR2 as YYEEEE. The CDR3 nucleotides read TGTGCCAGCAGCTTCGTGAGTGCCGATACGCAGTATTTT. Protein: CASSFVSADTQYF.

V is TRBV19 and J is TRBJ2-1; 12 bases are shared with TRBD1. The CDR3 has 17 amino acids. With 3 bases clipped from V and 9 bases from J, the junction kept 12 bases outside the gene matches. Germline CDR1 LNHDA, CDR2 SQIVND (reference sequence). CDR3 region: CASSIASGQGATSEQFF. The DNA for the CDR3 is TGTGCCAGTAGTATTGCTTCGGGACAGGGGGCGACGAGTGAGCAGTTCTTC.

This sequence joins TRBV6-1 and TRBJ2-7; 8 nucleotides line up with TRBD2. The germline V gene encodes CDR1 MNHNS and CDR2 SASEGT. The CDR3 length is 16 residues. Germline trimming cut 9 bases from V and 3 bases from J; bases unmatched to any gene: 16. The DNA for the CDR3 is TGTGCCAGTAGATTCGGTTCTAGCGGGCCTTACTACGAGCAGTACTTC. Amino acid sequence: CASRFGSSGPYYEQYF.

This clonotype was found many times. The genes are TRBV28 and TRBJ1-2, with D uncertain. The CDR3 runs to 14 residues. Trimming pared 7 bases from V and 2 bases from J, leaving 14 bases between. Germline-derived CDR1 and CDR2 are MDHEN and SYDVKM. DNA for the CDR3: TGTGCCAGCATTTCCCCGGGAGGGAACTATGGCTACACCTTC. Amino acid sequence: CASISPGGNYGYTF.

This clonotype was counted between two and nine times. CDR3 DNA: TGTGCCAGCAGCTTACTCGTTCAGGGACGGCACACTGAAGCTTTCTTT. Translated: CASSLLVQGRHTEAFF. V usage is TRBV6-5 and J usage is TRBJ1-1; a possible D gene is TRBD1 (5 bases). Per germline, CDR1 MNHEY and CDR2 SVGAGI. The CDR3 extends over 16 amino acids. Trimming left V 6 bases short and J 3 bases short, with 20 bases between.

This clonotype was detected many times. The chain carries TRBV6-4 and TRBJ1-1; the D gene is possibly TRBD1 (6 bases). With 6 bases removed from V and 4 bases from J, the gap between germline ends came to 21 bases. Germline CDR1 is MRHNA and CDR2 is SNTAGT. This CDR3 spans 16 amino acids. CDR3 DNA: TGTGCCAGCAGGCCCAGACGATGCATCAGGGGCACTGAAGCTTTCTTT. Protein product: CASRPRRCIRGTEAFF.

This clonotype was recorded at least ten times. The junction departs from the called germline gene at one end, perhaps through a read error. The V and J genes are TRBV5-1 and TRBJ2-3; D may be TRBD1 or TRBD2 (5 bases each). Germline CDR1 reads SGHRS; CDR2 reads YFSETQ. This CDR3 is 17 amino acids long. In nucleotides, the CDR3 is TGTGCCAGCAGCACTCCGGGACGGCTCTCTAGCACAGATACGCAGTATTTT. This translates into CASSTPGRLSSTDTQYF. The variable domain in full, with the rest retrieved from reference TRBV5-1 and TRBJ2-3, is KAGVTQTPRYLIKTRGQQVTLSCSPISGHRSVSWYQQTPGQGLQFLFEYFSETQRNKGNFPGRFSGRQFSNSRSEMNVSTLELGDSALYLCASSTPGRLSSTDTQYFGPGTRLTVL.

A few counts support this clonotype. The chain couples TRBV2 to TRBJ2-2; D call uncertain. This CDR3 comprises 14 residues. V was pared by 4 bases and J by 1 base, with 7 bases between. In germline, CDR1 is SNHLY, CDR2 FYNNEI. Here the CDR3 DNA reads TGTGCCAGCAGTGGGCTTCTGAACACCGGGGAGCTGTTTTTT. Translation: CASSGLLNTGELFF. The variable domain in full, with the rest retrieved from reference TRBV2 and TRBJ2-2, is EPEVTQTPSHQVTQMGQEVILRCVPISNHLYFYWYRQILGQKVEFLVSFYNNEISEKSEIFDDQFSVERPDGSNFTLKIRSTKLEDSAMYFCASSGLLNTGELFFGEGSRLTVL.

This clonotype was counted only a few times. This chain uses TRBV7-3 with TRBJ2-1, with D perhaps matching TRBD2 (6 bases). Looked up from germline, CDR1 is SGHTA and CDR2 is FQGTGA. Trimming took off 4 bases at V and 0 bases at J, with 13 bases between the two ends. There are 16 residues in the CDR3. CDR3 in amino acids: CASSSRAGSSYNEQFF. CDR3 in DNA: TGTGCCAGCAGCTCCCGGGCCGGGAGCTCCTACAATGAGCAGTTCTTC.

Ten or more counts support this clonotype. The chain joins TRBV7-9 to TRBJ2-5, with a tentative D call TRBD2 (7 bases). This CDR3 is built from 13 residues. Trimming pared 11 bases from V and 3 bases from J, leaving 16 bases between. Germline CDR1 reads SEHNR; CDR2 reads FQNEAQ (reference sequence). Here the CDR3 reads CAGGGSLEETQYF. CDR3 DNA: TGTGCCGGGGGGGGCAGCCTGGAAGAGACCCAGTACTTC.

The rearrangement uses TRBV20-1 and TRBJ2-7; a weak D match, TRBD2 (6 bases). This CDR3 has 14 residues. Per the germline V gene, CDR1 is DFQATT and CDR2 is SNEGSKA (reference sequence). The CDR3 region is CSVSQGGSLDEQYF. In nucleotides, the CDR3 is TGCAGCGTTAGCCAGGGAGGCTCTTTGGATGAGCAGTACTTC.

Many counts were recorded for this clonotype. This rearrangement joins TRBV5-1 to TRBJ1-1; D ambiguous. With 4 bases removed from V and 3 bases from J, the gap between germline ends came to 16 bases. This CDR3 has 15 amino acids. Germline CDR1 and CDR2: SGHRS and YFSETQ. The CDR3 DNA reads as TGCGCCAGCAGCCTCGACCCCAGAGGTGACACTGAAGCTTTCTTT. It yields the protein CASSLDPRGDTEAFF.

This clonotype was found many times. The genes are TRBV30 and TRBJ1-6; D uncertain. Germline CDR1 GTSNPN, CDR2 SVGIG (reference sequence). The V and J ends lost 0 bases and 4 bases respectively, with 7 bases between them. This CDR3 region has 14 residues. The CDR3 reads CAWSVGQYNSPLHF. CDR3 sequence (DNA): TGTGCCTGGAGTGTTGGCCAGTATAATTCACCCCTCCACTTT.

This clonotype was found many times. The rearrangement links TRBV3-1 to TRBJ1-1, with a weak D call TRBD1 (5 bases). V was shortened by 3 bases and J by 3 bases, with 14 bases between the two germline ends. Germline CDR1 LGHDT, CDR2 YNNKEL (reference sequence). This CDR3 comprises 15 residues. The CDR3: CASSQYMGPYTEAFF. CDR3 DNA sequence: TGTGCCAGCAGCCAGTACATGGGACCTTACACTGAAGCTTTCTTT.

V usage is TRBV28 and J usage is TRBJ1-6; maybe TRBD1 (5 bases). Germline values: CDR1 MDHEN, CDR2 SYDVKM. This CDR3 is built from 15 residues. Trimming took 5 bases from V and 1 from J, leaving 9 bases between them. The CDR3 DNA follows: TGTGCCAGCAGTATCAGGGTATCCTATAATTCACCCCTCCACTTT. Encoded protein: CASSIRVSYNSPLHF. The variable domain in full, with the rest retrieved from reference TRBV28 and TRBJ1-6, is DVKVTQSSRYLVKRTGEKVFLECVQDMDHENMFWYRQDPGLGLRLIYFSYDVKMKEKGDIPEGYSVSREKKERFSLILESASTNQTSMYLCASSIRVSYNSPLHFGNGTRLTVT.